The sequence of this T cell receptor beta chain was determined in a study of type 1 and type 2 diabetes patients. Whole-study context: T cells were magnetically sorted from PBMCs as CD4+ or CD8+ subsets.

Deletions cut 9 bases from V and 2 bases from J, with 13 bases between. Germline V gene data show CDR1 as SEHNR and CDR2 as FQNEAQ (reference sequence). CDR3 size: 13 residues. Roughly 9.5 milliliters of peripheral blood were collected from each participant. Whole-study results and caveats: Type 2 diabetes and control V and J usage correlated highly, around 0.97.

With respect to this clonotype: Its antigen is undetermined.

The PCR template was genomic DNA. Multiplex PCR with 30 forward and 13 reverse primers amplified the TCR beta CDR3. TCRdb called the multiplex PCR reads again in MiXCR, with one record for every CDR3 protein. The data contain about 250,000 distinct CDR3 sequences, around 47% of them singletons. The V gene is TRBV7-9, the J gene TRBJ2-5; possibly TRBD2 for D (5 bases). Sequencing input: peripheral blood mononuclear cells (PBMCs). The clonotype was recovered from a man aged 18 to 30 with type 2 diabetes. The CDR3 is CASRVRGQETQYF. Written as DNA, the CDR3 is TGTGCCAGTAGAGTAAGAGGGCAAGAGACCCAGTACTTC.